This TCR beta chain was retrieved from a study of regulatory T cells in long-lasting Graves disease. Building the TCR beta libraries relied on iRepertoire HTBI primers, and CDR3 regions underwent Arm-PCR. TCRdb used MiXCR to reprocess the multiplex PCR reads, holding one entry per CDR3 protein. This table holds 300,000 to 400,000 distinct CDR3 sequences, around 17% found once. There are many counts of this clonotype. Time point described: newly diagnosed GD, antithyroid drugs for less than 3 months. RNA from PBMCs was the source of the TCR library. Germline V gives CDR1 SGHAT, CDR2 FQNNGV. The V end lost 4 bases, the J end lost 1 base, and 10 bases lay between the germline ends. The CDR3 sequence is 15 residues long. This sample was also put to use in a study of T cells in Graves' hyperthyroidism and ophthalmopathy.

The sample was peripheral blood mononuclear cells (PBMCs), taken at new diagnosis, from a patient treated with antithyroid drugs. This TCR was recovered from a man in his forties or fifties with Graves disease. V and J are TRBV11-2 and TRBJ2-2, with D maybe TRBD1 (5 bases). Here the CDR3 reads CASSSHRRNTGELFF. The CDR3 DNA sequence: TGTGCCAGCAGCTCCCACAGGAGGAACACCGGGGAGCTGTTTTTT.